The next 21 T cell receptor beta chains were all read from a single sample in a study of cytomegalovirus exposure and HLA in healthy donors. The PCR employed 60 Vbeta primers together with 13 Jbeta primers. TCRdb's table, derived via immunoSEQ multiplex PCR, lists solely in-frame clones and lacks some. The sample lists 160,000 or so clones, roughly 80% occurring once. The sequenced sample consisted of PBMCs. Source of these receptors: a male donor in good health and CMV-seropositive.

This clone has more than one count but fewer than ten. The chain joins TRBV30 to TRBJ1-5; D gene ambiguous. Germline V gene lookup returns CDR1 GTSNPN and CDR2 SVGIG (reference sequence). Trimming removed 4 bases at V and 1 base at J, with 8 bases between. The CDR3 runs to 13 residues. The CDR3 loop reads CAWNGESNQPQHF. CDR3 nucleotide sequence: TGTGCCTGGAATGGGGAGAGCAATCAGCCCCAGCATTTT.

The chain couples TRBV5-8 to TRBJ1-1; D unclear. This CDR3 has 14 amino acids. Germline CDR1 reads SGHTS; CDR2 reads YDEGEE. The V end was cut by 0 bases, the J end by 1 base, with 7 bases between. The CDR3 protein is CASSLDTSNTEAFF. The CDR3 region has the DNA TGTGCCAGCAGCTTGGATACTTCGAACACTGAAGCTTTCTTT.

The gene calls are TRBV5-1 and TRBJ2-7; TRBD1 agrees at 8 bases. The CDR3 is 15 residues long. The V segment lost 0 bases and the J segment 5 bases; nucleotides outside the gene matches: 7. Germline loops: CDR1 SGHRS, CDR2 YFSETQ. The CDR3 coding sequence is TGCGCCAGCAGCTTGGGGCAGGGGGCCATGAACGAGCAGTACTTC. Residues: CASSLGQGAMNEQYF.

The J gene is TRBJ2-5, the V gene TRBV7-2, with D hard to call. Matching the DNA end better, TRBJ2-7 makes the J call doubtful. The CDR3 covers 12 residues. From germline, CDR1 is SGHTA and CDR2 FQGNSA. The CDR3 coding sequence is TGTGCCAGCAGTTTGAGCTACTCCGAGCAGTACTTC. Its translation is CASSLSYSEQYF.

The chain joins TRBV2 to TRBJ1-5; 9 bases fit TRBD1. The germline V gene has CDR1 SNHLY and CDR2 FYNNEI. The CDR3 sequence is 16 residues long. Germline trimming cut 10 bases from V and 0 bases from J; bases unmatched to any gene: 10. The CDR3 nucleotides read TGTGCCATCCAGAACCCGACAGGGGGTAGCAATCAGCCCCAGCATTTT. Its protein is CAIQNPTGGSNQPQHF.

This chain connects TRBV18 to TRBJ1-2; 9 bases are a match to TRBD1. CDR3 size: 13 residues. Germline V gene lookup returns CDR1 KGHSH and CDR2 LQKENI. V dropped 2 bases and J dropped 6; count of bases not matched to a gene: 1. CDR3 in amino acids: CASSPYRGHGYTF. CDR3 DNA sequence: TGTGCCAGCTCACCATACAGGGGGCATGGCTACACCTTC.

This chain uses TRBV6-5 with TRBJ2-3, with 9 positions matching TRBD1. The trim removed 6 bases at V and 7 bases at J, leaving 11 bases unmatched. The CDR3 loop spans 15 amino acids. Germline loops: CDR1 MNHEY, CDR2 SVGAGI. The CDR3: CASSLGQGLSYTQYF. The CDR3 DNA reads as TGTGCCAGCAGCTTAGGACAGGGGTTGTCTTATACGCAGTATTTT.

This chain links TRBV30 with TRBJ1-6; 9 bases line up with TRBD1. This CDR3 contains 20 residues. CDR1 is GTSNPN, CDR2 SVGIG, per germline (reference sequence). V trimming: 0 bases; J trimming: 1 base; junction bases outside the gene matches: 13. CDR3 sequence: CAWSVNPGQGSWSYNSPLHF. CDR3 bases: TGTGCCTGGAGTGTAAATCCGGGACAGGGCTCGTGGTCCTATAATTCACCCCTCCACTTT.

With respect to this clone: Other DNA sequences in this specimen translate into the identical CDR3. The chain joins TRBV19 to TRBJ2-7, with D perhaps TRBD1 (6 bases). The CDR3 is 13 residues long. Deletions cut 5 bases from V and 3 bases from J, with 11 bases between. The germline V gene encodes CDR1 LNHDA and CDR2 SQIVND (reference sequence). The CDR3 loop is CASSPRTVYEQYF. DNA of the CDR3: TGTGCCAGTAGTCCCAGGACAGTCTACGAGCAGTACTTC.

The chain links TRBV5-4 to TRBJ2-5; 14 nucleotides line up with TRBD2. The CDR3 spans 16 residues. The germline gives CDR1 SGHNT, CDR2 YYREEE (reference sequence). The junction had 6 bases not matched to a gene; V was cut back by 4 bases and J by 4 bases. This CDR3 reads CASSRGTSGSRETQYF. CDR3 nucleotide sequence: TGTGCCAGCAGCAGGGGGACTAGCGGGAGCAGAGAGACCCAGTACTTC.

Turning to this clone: The junction and the germline gene differ at one end; a read error may be behind it. The rearrangement joins TRBV2 to TRBJ2-1; TRBD2 might be the D (6 bases). CDR1 SNHLY and CDR2 FYNNEI come from the germline V gene. This CDR3 region has 16 residues. The CDR3 sequence is CASSSGSKGTYIEQFF. The CDR3, as DNA: TGTGCCAGCTCTTCCGGGAGCAAAGGAACCTACATTGAGCAGTTCTTC.

The genes are TRBV7-2 and TRBJ1-1; the D gene is possibly TRBD1 (5 bases). The CDR3 consists of 14 residues. Germline loops: CDR1 SGHTA, CDR2 FQGNSA. V was shortened by 5 bases and J by 2 bases, with 12 bases between the two germline ends. The CDR3 loop is CASSKAGGNTEAFF. The CDR3 coding sequence is TGTGCCAGCAGCAAAGCCGGGGGAAACACTGAAGCTTTCTTT.

V gene TRBV4-1 combines with J gene TRBJ2-7; 10 nucleotides match TRBD2. CDR3 size: 15 residues. Per germline, CDR1 MGHRA and CDR2 YSYEKL. V was clipped by 4 bases and J by 3 bases; unmatched bases: 6. The CDR3 spells CASSPLGLAVYEQYF. In DNA, the CDR3 is TGCGCCAGCAGCCCGCTAGGACTAGCGGTCTACGAGCAGTACTTC.

This chain uses TRBV21-1 with TRBJ1-3; the table names TRBD1, a call not compared with the DNA. TRBV21-1 is annotated as a pseudogene. This CDR3 region has 20 residues. The DNA of the CDR3 is TGTGCCAGCAGCAAAATGGAAGGGGGCTCTCCTCCCTTCTCTGGAAACACCATATATTTT. It specifies CASSKMEGGSPPFSGNTIYF.

The J gene is TRBJ1-1, the V gene TRBV18; 12 bases match TRBD1. The V gene's germline CDR1 is KGHSH and CDR2 LQKENI. This CDR3 has 16 residues. V lost 3 bases to trimming and J lost 8 bases; unmatched junction nucleotides: 10. As DNA, the CDR3 is TGTGCCAGCTCACCGGGACAGGGGGCCATCCGGGGGGAAGCTTTCTTT. Protein product: CASSPGQGAIRGEAFF. Using reference TRBV18 and TRBJ1-1 for the parts outside the CDR3, the full variable domain is NAGVMQNPRHLVRRRGQEARLRCSPMKGHSHVYWYRQLPEEGLKFMVYLQKENIIDESGMPKERFSAEFPKEGPSILRIQQVVRGDSAAYFCASSPGQGAIRGEAFFGQGTRLTVV.

This clone has a handful of counts. Here the CDR3 DNA reads TGTGCCAGCAGCCCCCTGGGCGGGGGCACTGAAGCTTTCTTT. Encoded protein: CASSPLGGGTEAFF. The V gene is TRBV7-6, the J gene TRBJ1-1; the D gene is possibly TRBD1 (5 bases). This CDR3 is 14 amino acids long. Germline V CDR1 and CDR2: SGHVS, FNYEAQ. V dropped 5 bases and J dropped 4 bases, with 14 bases sitting between them. Combining the CDR3 with reference TRBV7-6 and TRBJ1-1 gives the whole variable domain GAGVSQSPRYKVTKRGQDVALRCDPISGHVSLYWYRQALGQGPEFLTYFNYEAQQDKSGLPNDRFSAERPEGSISTLTIQRTEQRDSAMYRCASSPLGGGTEAFFGQGTRLTVV.

The chain employs TRBV6-1 and TRBJ1-6; D remains unclear. The CDR3 covers 13 residues. CDR1 MNHNS and CDR2 SASEGT come from the germline V gene. Trimming shortened V by 8 bases and J by 7 bases, and 12 bases separated the two germline ends. The CDR3 reads CASGREPNSPLHF. The CDR3 DNA reads as TGTGCCAGCGGGAGAGAACCCAATTCACCCCTCCACTTT.

V usage is TRBV5-6 and J usage is TRBJ1-2; TRBD1 matches at 7 bases. The length of the CDR3 is 15 residues. Germline-derived CDR1 and CDR2 are SGHDT and YYEEEE. V shed 5 bases and J 4 bases; nucleotides not matched to a gene: 11. As DNA, the CDR3 is TGTGCCAGCAGATACGGCCAGGGGGTTTCCTATGGCTACACCTTC. Amino acid sequence: CASRYGQGVSYGYTF.

A few counts support this clone. The V call is TRBV27, the J call TRBJ2-7, with a possible D match to TRBD1 (5 bases). The CDR3 is 13 amino acids. V was clipped by 3 bases and J by 3 bases, with 9 bases between them. Germline V gene data show CDR1 as MNHEY and CDR2 as SMNVEV (reference sequence). This CDR3 is CASSFDRGYEQYF. The CDR3 coding sequence is TGTGCCAGCAGTTTCGACAGAGGCTACGAGCAGTACTTC.

This rearrangement joins TRBV6-6 to TRBJ1-6, with unresolved D. The V and J ends lost 6 bases and 10 bases respectively, with 19 bases between them. Germline values: CDR1 MNHNY, CDR2 SVGAGI (reference sequence). The CDR3 is 15 residues long. CDR3 in DNA: TGTGCCAGCAGACCTACTGACATCTATTTATCACCCCTCCACTTT. Residues: CASRPTDIYLSPLHF.

The chain carries TRBV11-3 and TRBJ2-3, with no clear D. The CDR3 contains 14 residues. The V gene's germline CDR1 is SGHNT and CDR2 YENEEA. The ends were cut back, 3 bases at V and 0 bases at J, with 7 bases in the middle. CDR3 DNA: TGTGCCAGCAGCTTGGTGGCTAGCACAGATACGCAGTATTTT. Translation: CASSLVASTDTQYF.